The sequence of this T cell receptor (beta chain) was determined in a study of a mutant IDH1 vaccine in newly diagnosed glioma. Study-wide background: Eight vaccine doses were administered to patients at weeks 1, 3, 5, 7, 11, 15, 19 and 23. Treated individuals were 62.5% male and around 40% female, averaging roughly 39 years of age. Vaccine dosing followed radiotherapy by 4-6 weeks, or accompanied temozolomide cycles. Most patients had received both radiotherapy and temozolomide, the prior options being radiotherapy, temozolomide, or both.

The time point here: week 5, during vaccination. In every dose of vaccine, 300 ug of mutant IDH1 20-mer peptide was given alongside topical imiquimod. This clone appeared a few times. Its antigen is not identified. Sequenced by immunoSEQ multiplex PCR; TCRdb stores in-frame clones only, minus some. The sample holds tens of thousands of clones, 70% to 85% seen once. V lost 6 bases and J 3 bases, leaving 20 bases between the germline ends. Germline V lookup: CDR1 MNHEY, CDR2 SMNVEV (reference sequence). The length of the CDR3 is 17 residues. The V and J genes are TRBV27 and TRBJ2-2; D may be TRBD1 or TRBD2 (7 bases each). The TCR was taken from a woman under 30 with glioma. Some clones in this sample may be carry-over from other donors' samples. The sequences come from PBMCs, collected from a glioma patient whose treatment included an IDH1 peptide vaccine. This chain's CDR3 is CASSRRGGAQDTGELFF. The CDR3 region has the DNA TGTGCCAGCAGCCGCAGGGGGGGGGCCCAGGACACCGGGGAGCTGTTTTTT.